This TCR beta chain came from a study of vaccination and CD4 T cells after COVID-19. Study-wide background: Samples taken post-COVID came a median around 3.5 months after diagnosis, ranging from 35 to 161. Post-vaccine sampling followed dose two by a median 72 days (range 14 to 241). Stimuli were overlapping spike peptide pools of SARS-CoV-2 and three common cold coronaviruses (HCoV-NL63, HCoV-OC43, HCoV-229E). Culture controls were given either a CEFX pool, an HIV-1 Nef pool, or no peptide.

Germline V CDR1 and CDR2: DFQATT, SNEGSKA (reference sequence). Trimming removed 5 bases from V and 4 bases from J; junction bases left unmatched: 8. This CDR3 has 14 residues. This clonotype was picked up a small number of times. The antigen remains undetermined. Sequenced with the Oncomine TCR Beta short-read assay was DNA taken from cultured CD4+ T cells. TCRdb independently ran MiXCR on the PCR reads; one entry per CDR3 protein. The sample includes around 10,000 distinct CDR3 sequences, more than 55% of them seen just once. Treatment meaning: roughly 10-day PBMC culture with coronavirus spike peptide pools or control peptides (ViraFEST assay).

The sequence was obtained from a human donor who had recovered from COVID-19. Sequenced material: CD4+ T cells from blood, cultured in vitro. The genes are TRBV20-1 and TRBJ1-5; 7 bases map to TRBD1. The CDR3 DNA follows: TGCAGTGCTTCCAGACAGGGCCTAAATCAGCCCCAGCATTTT. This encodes CSASRQGLNQPQHF.